A single sample is the source of the 27 T cell receptor beta chains below, sequenced in a study of PD-1 blockade in classical Hodgkin lymphoma. The sample's time point: cycle 4 day 1 (C4D1), after less than 7 weeks of nivolumab. There was relapse after autologous stem cell transplantation in every patient, and there was variation in brentuximab vedotin exposure. Produced via immunoSEQ multiplex PCR; TCRdb's table is partial and in-frame only. The sample lists approximately 49,000 clones, approximately 80% seen once, with under 20% in the top ten. Source: peripheral blood mononuclear cells (PBMCs), taken before the fourth cycle of nivolumab. These receptors were collected from a human donor with classical Hodgkin lymphoma.

This clone was detected only a few times. The J gene is TRBJ1-3, the V gene TRBV5-1; TRBD1 matches at 7 bases. Trimming at V came to 3 bases and at J to 0 bases, leaving 3 bases not matched to a gene. Germline V lookup: CDR1 SGHRS, CDR2 YFSETQ. The CDR3 runs 15 residues. The DNA for the CDR3 is TGCGCCAGCAGCTCTACAGGGGCCTCTGGAAACACCATATATTTT. This sequence encodes CASSSTGASGNTIYF.

The chain employs TRBV19 and TRBJ1-1; a weak D match, TRBD1 (6 bases). Germline values: CDR1 LNHDA, CDR2 SQIVND (reference sequence). The CDR3 contains 15 residues. V lost 5 bases and J lost 5, with 18 bases in between. CDR3 residues: CASSGGGGSWTEAFF. CDR3 DNA: TGTGCCAGTAGTGGGGGAGGGGGTTCGTGGACTGAAGCTTTCTTT.

This chain links TRBV18 with TRBJ1-1, with D uncertain. Trimming took off 10 bases at V and 7 bases at J, with 16 bases between the two ends. Germline V gene sequence: CDR1 KGHSH, CDR2 LQKENI. The CDR3 runs 12 residues. CDR3 nucleotides: TGTGCCACCTTAGACTTGAAGGGTGAAGCTTTCTTT. Translating gives CATLDLKGEAFF.

This clone was found once. This chain links TRBV5-4 with TRBJ1-1; tentatively, D is TRBD1 (5 bases). The V gene's germline CDR1 is SGHNT and CDR2 YYREEE (reference sequence). This CDR3 is built from 14 residues. With 1 base removed from V and 5 bases from J, the gap between germline ends came to 12 bases. The DNA of the CDR3 is TGTGCCAGCAGCTTGAAGGGGTTCGGGACTGAAGCTTTCTTT. It translates to CASSLKGFGTEAFF.

The gene calls are TRBV7-2 and TRBJ2-7; D possibly corresponds to TRBD1 (7 bases). The V gene lost 4 bases and the J gene lost 6 bases, with 13 bases spanning the gap. Germline lookup yields CDR1 SGHTA and CDR2 FQGNSA. The CDR3 covers 13 residues. CDR3 bases: TGTGCCAGCAGCTCGGGGCAGGGGGGCGAGCAGTACTTC. This gives the protein CASSSGQGGEQYF.

The chain carries TRBV9 and TRBJ2-3, with 11 bases matching TRBD1. Looked up from germline, CDR1 is SGDLS and CDR2 is YYNGEE. The junction had 5 bases not matched to a gene; V was cut back by 0 bases and J by 8 bases. This CDR3 has 15 residues. This CDR3 reads CASSVVGQGAGTQYF. For the CDR3, the DNA is TGTGCCAGCAGCGTAGTCGGACAGGGGGCAGGTACGCAGTATTTT.

V usage is TRBV5-1 and J usage is TRBJ2-7; D call uncertain. The CDR3 length is 14 residues. Germline lookup yields CDR1 SGHRS and CDR2 YFSETQ. The V end lost 0 bases, the J end lost 0 bases, and 7 bases lay between the germline ends. CDR3 region: CASSLGYRSYEQYF. DNA of the CDR3: TGCGCCAGCAGCTTGGGGTACCGCTCCTACGAGCAGTACTTC.

The chain joins TRBV2 to TRBJ2-2; D might be TRBD1 (6 bases). Germline values: CDR1 SNHLY, CDR2 FYNNEI. V lost 3 bases and J 7 bases, leaving 9 bases between the germline ends. The CDR3 totals 13 residues. The CDR3 coding sequence is TGTGCCAGCAGTGACTTCAGGGGCGGGGAGCTGTTTTTT. Translating gives CASSDFRGGELFF.

The chain couples TRBV11-3 to TRBJ1-1, with D unresolved. Trimming stripped 3 bases from V and 2 bases from J, with 10 bases between. The CDR3 loop spans 14 amino acids. Looked up from germline, CDR1 is SGHNT and CDR2 is YENEEA. The DNA of the CDR3 is TGTGCCAGCAGCTTCAGACCGCGTAACACTGAAGCTTTCTTT. Translation gives CASSFRPRNTEAFF.

This chain uses TRBV7-2 with TRBJ2-3; D is unresolved. The CDR3 extends over 12 amino acids. Trimming cost V 5 bases and J 4 bases, with 7 bases left between them. Per germline, CDR1 SGHTA and CDR2 FQGNSA. The CDR3 protein is CASSPPPDTQYF. The CDR3 nucleotides read TGTGCCAGCAGCCCCCCCCCAGATACGCAGTATTTT. The whole variable domain, remainder taken from reference TRBV7-2 and TRBJ2-3, is GAGVSQSPSNKVTEKGKDVELRCDPISGHTALYWYRQSLGQGLEFLIYFQGNSAPDKSGLPSDRFSAERTGGSVSTLTIQRTQQEDSAVYLCASSPPPDTQYFGPGTRLTVL.

The chain carries TRBV7-2 and TRBJ1-1; D possibly corresponds to TRBD1 (5 bases). This CDR3 has 12 amino acids. The germline V and J ends were trimmed by 2 bases and 11 bases, with 12 bases remaining between them. Germline V gene data show CDR1 as SGHTA and CDR2 as FQGNSA. CDR3 in amino acids: CASSLRGQRAFF. The DNA of the CDR3 is TGTGCCAGCAGCTTACGAGGACAAAGGGCTTTCTTT. The entire variable domain, with the rest obtained from reference TRBV7-2 and TRBJ1-1, is as follows: GAGVSQSPSNKVTEKGKDVELRCDPISGHTALYWYRQSLGQGLEFLIYFQGNSAPDKSGLPSDRFSAERTGGSVSTLTIQRTQQEDSAVYLCASSLRGQRAFFGQGTRLTVV.

The chain carries TRBV30 and TRBJ1-1; TRBD1 might be the D (5 bases). The germline V and J ends were trimmed by 0 bases and 0 bases, with 17 bases remaining between them. This CDR3 is 17 amino acids long. Germline CDR1 and CDR2: GTSNPN and SVGIG (reference sequence). The DNA of the CDR3 is TGTGCCTGGAGTGTAGTCTGGCCAGGGCGTCTGAACACTGAAGCTTTCTTT. Its protein product is CAWSVVWPGRLNTEAFF.

The V call is TRBV7-6, the J call TRBJ1-5, with a possible D match to TRBD1 (6 bases). The V end was cut by 2 bases, the J end by 0 bases, with 29 bases between. This CDR3 has 22 residues. The germline gives CDR1 SGHVS, CDR2 FNYEAQ. This CDR3 reads CASSLNCYPGHHHPYSNQPQHF. CDR3 sequence (DNA): TGTGCCAGCAGCTTAAATTGTTACCCGGGACACCACCATCCTTATAGCAATCAGCCCCAGCATTTT.

The chain links TRBV7-2 to TRBJ2-1; 8 bases map to TRBD2. Per germline, CDR1 SGHTA and CDR2 FQGNSA. V shed 6 bases, J shed 6 bases, and the junction held 1 base outside the gene matches. This CDR3 has 12 amino acids. CDR3 residues: CASRRGGNEQFF. CDR3 DNA sequence: TGTGCCAGCAGACGGGGGGGCAATGAGCAGTTCTTC.

This chain connects TRBV2 to TRBJ1-6; 9 nucleotides align to TRBD1. V shed 4 bases, J shed 13 bases, and the junction held 8 bases outside the gene matches. CDR1 SNHLY and CDR2 FYNNEI come from the germline V gene. The CDR3 runs to 14 residues. For the CDR3, the DNA is TGTGCCAGCAGTGTAGAGGGACAGGGAAATCCCCTCCACTTT. This encodes CASSVEGQGNPLHF.

The chain has TRBV6-5 and TRBJ2-2; no firm D call. Trimming stripped 10 bases from V and 1 base from J, with 13 bases between. The CDR3 has 14 residues. Germline CDR1 MNHEY, CDR2 SVGAGI. The CDR3 region is CATATTLNTGELFF. The CDR3, as DNA: TGTGCCACTGCTACTACACTGAACACCGGGGAGCTGTTTTTT.

V is TRBV5-1 and J is TRBJ1-6, with D maybe TRBD1 (5 bases). This CDR3 is 15 amino acids long. From germline, CDR1 is SGHRS and CDR2 YFSETQ. Trimming stripped 4 bases from V and 4 bases from J, with 12 bases between. The CDR3 DNA reads as TGCGCCAGCAGCCGCCGGGACCAATATAATTCACCCCTCCACTTT. Amino acids: CASSRRDQYNSPLHF.

This clone showed up just once. The DNA for the CDR3 is TGCGCCAGCAGCTTGGTAGGCAGTACCTACGAGCAGTACTTC. Translation gives CASSLVGSTYEQYF. This chain uses TRBV5-1 with TRBJ2-7; D unresolved. CDR1 SGHRS and CDR2 YFSETQ come from the germline V gene. V was shortened by 0 bases and J by 2 bases, with 9 bases between the two germline ends. CDR3 length: 14 residues.

The chain uses TRBV5-1 and TRBJ2-7; D possibly corresponds to TRBD1 (6 bases). This CDR3 contains 14 residues. CDR1 is SGHRS, CDR2 YFSETQ, per germline. V lost 4 bases and J lost 0, with 11 bases in between. CDR3 DNA: TGCGCCAGCAGCGCCCTACAGGGCTCCTACGAGCAGTACTTC. This encodes CASSALQGSYEQYF.

The rearrangement links TRBV10-3 to TRBJ2-3; 7 nucleotides agree with TRBD2. V shed 5 bases and J 0 bases; nucleotides not matched to a gene: 5. Per the germline V gene, CDR1 is ENHRY and CDR2 is SYGVKD. CDR3 size: 15 residues. The CDR3 bases are TGTGCCATCAGTAAGCTAGCGGAAAGCACAGATACGCAGTATTTT. Its translation: CAISKLAESTDTQYF.

V gene TRBV10-3 combines with J gene TRBJ2-1; TRBD2 matches 12 bases. J gave up 8 bases and V 2 bases, and 4 bases lay outside the gene matches. CDR3 length: 15 residues. Germline CDR1 reads ENHRY; CDR2 reads SYGVKD. CDR3 sequence reads: CAISEPTSGSDEQFF. The DNA for the CDR3 is TGTGCCATCAGTGAGCCGACTAGCGGGAGCGATGAGCAGTTCTTC.

The chain employs TRBV6-6 and TRBJ1-5; possible D gene TRBD1, 5 bases. There are 15 residues in the CDR3. CDR1 is MNHNY, CDR2 SVGAGI, per germline (reference sequence). V lost 7 bases and J lost 0, with 13 bases in between. CDR3: CASTKGTDSNQPQHF. The CDR3 bases are TGTGCCAGCACCAAGGGGACTGATAGCAATCAGCCCCAGCATTTT.

The CDR3: CASSIAWQGAGDNYGYTF. The CDR3 DNA sequence: TGTGCCAGTAGTATAGCATGGCAGGGGGCTGGGGATAACTATGGCTACACCTTC. The chain uses TRBV19 and TRBJ1-2, with 8 bases matching TRBD1. The junction had 11 bases not matched to a gene; V was cut back by 1 base and J by 1 base. CDR1 and CDR2 from the germline V gene are LNHDA and SQIVND (reference sequence). The CDR3 loop spans 18 amino acids. Variable domain in full (rest from reference TRBV19 and TRBJ1-2): DGGITQSPKYLFRKEGQNVTLSCEQNLNHDAMYWYRQDPGQGLRLIYYSQIVNDFQKGDIAEGYSVSREKKESFPLTVTSAQKNPTAFYLCASSIAWQGAGDNYGYTFGSGTRLTVV.

The chain links TRBV7-3 to TRBJ2-2; TRBD2 aligns across 9 bases. The CDR3 sequence is 15 residues long. The J segment lost 6 bases and the V segment lost 8 bases, leaving 10 bases of the junction unmatched. The germline V gene encodes CDR1 SGHTA and CDR2 FQGTGA. Here the CDR3 reads CASGLAGMPPGELFF. The CDR3 DNA reads as TGTGCCAGCGGGCTAGCGGGGATGCCCCCCGGGGAGCTGTTTTTT. Complete variable domain (other parts from reference TRBV7-3 and TRBJ2-2): GAGVSQTPSNKVTEKGKYVELRCDPISGHTALYWYRQSLGQGPEFLIYFQGTGAADDSGLPNDRFFAVRPEGSVSTLKIQRTERGDSAVYLCASGLAGMPPGELFFGEGSRLTVL.

The rearrangement links TRBV30 to TRBJ2-6, with TRBD2 identical over 8 bases. Germline lookup yields CDR1 GTSNPN and CDR2 SVGIG (reference sequence). After removal of 5 bases from V and 8 bases from J, the junction contained 5 bases not matched to a gene. This CDR3 is 13 amino acids long. The CDR3 protein is CAWEERGTNVLTF. CDR3 nucleotides: TGTGCCTGGGAAGAGCGGGGGACCAACGTCCTGACTTTC.

The rearrangement links TRBV7-3 to TRBJ2-5; D uncertain. This CDR3 has 13 residues. Germline V gene lookup returns CDR1 SGHTA and CDR2 FQGTGA. Trimming removed 5 bases at V and 0 bases at J, with 7 bases between. The CDR3 DNA is TGTGCCAGCAGCCCCCGGTACCAAGAGACCCAGTACTTC. As protein: CASSPRYQETQYF.

The chain combines TRBV7-2 with TRBJ1-2, with 7 positions matching TRBD1. The V gene end was trimmed by 5 bases and the J gene end by 3 bases; junction bases not matched to a gene: 12. The V gene's germline CDR1 is SGHTA and CDR2 FQGNSA. The CDR3 sequence is 16 residues long. In DNA form, the CDR3 reads TGTGCCAGCAGCCGAGAACAGGGGATCAGGGACTATGGCTACACCTTC. It specifies CASSREQGIRDYGYTF. Variable domain in full (rest from reference TRBV7-2 and TRBJ1-2): GAGVSQSPSNKVTEKGKDVELRCDPISGHTALYWYRQSLGQGLEFLIYFQGNSAPDKSGLPSDRFSAERTGGSVSTLTIQRTQQEDSAVYLCASSREQGIRDYGYTFGSGTRLTVV.